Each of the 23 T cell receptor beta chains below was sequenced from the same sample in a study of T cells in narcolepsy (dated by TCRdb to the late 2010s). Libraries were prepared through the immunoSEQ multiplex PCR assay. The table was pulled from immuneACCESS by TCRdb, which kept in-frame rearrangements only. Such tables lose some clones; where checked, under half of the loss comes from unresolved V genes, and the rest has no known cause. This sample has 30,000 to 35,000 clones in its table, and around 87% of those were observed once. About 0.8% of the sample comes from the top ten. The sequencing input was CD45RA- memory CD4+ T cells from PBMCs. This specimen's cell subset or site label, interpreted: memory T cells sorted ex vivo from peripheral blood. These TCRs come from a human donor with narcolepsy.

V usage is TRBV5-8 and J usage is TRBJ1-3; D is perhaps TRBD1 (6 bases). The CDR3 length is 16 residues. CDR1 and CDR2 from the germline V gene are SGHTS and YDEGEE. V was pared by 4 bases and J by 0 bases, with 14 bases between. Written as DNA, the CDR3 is TGTGCCAGCAGCCTGGGGGACACCCACTCTGGAAACACCATATATTTT. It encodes CASSLGDTHSGNTIYF.

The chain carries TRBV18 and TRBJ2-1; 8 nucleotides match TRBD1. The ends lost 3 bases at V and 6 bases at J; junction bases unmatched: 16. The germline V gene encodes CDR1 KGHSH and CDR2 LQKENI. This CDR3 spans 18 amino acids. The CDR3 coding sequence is TGTGCCAGCTCACCGGGGGGAGGACAGGGAAGGAAGAGCAATGAGCAGTTCTTC. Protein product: CASSPGGGQGRKSNEQFF.

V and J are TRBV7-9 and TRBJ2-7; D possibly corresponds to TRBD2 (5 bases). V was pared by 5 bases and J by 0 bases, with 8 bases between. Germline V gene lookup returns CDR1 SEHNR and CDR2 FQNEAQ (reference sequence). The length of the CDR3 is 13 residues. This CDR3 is CASSASGSYEQYF. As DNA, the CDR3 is TGTGCCAGCAGCGCCAGCGGCTCCTACGAGCAGTACTTC.

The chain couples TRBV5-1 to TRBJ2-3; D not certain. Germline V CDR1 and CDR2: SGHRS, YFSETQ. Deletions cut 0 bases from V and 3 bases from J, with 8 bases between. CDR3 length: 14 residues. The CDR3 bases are TGCGCCAGCAGCTTGGGTAGATCGACAGATACGCAGTATTTT. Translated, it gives CASSLGRSTDTQYF.

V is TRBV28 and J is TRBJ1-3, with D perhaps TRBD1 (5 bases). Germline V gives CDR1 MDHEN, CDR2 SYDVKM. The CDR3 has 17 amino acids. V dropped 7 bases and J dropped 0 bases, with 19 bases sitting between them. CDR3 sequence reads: CASNMRGHPASGNTIYF. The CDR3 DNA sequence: TGTGCCAGCAACATGAGAGGACACCCGGCCTCTGGAAACACCATATATTTT.

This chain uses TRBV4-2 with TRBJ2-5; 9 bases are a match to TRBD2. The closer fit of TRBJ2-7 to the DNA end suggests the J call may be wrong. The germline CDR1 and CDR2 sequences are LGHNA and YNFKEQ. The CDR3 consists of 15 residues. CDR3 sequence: CASSQGGSGGYEQYF. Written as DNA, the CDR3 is TGTGCCAGCAGCCAAGGGGGTAGCGGGGGATACGAGCAGTACTTC.

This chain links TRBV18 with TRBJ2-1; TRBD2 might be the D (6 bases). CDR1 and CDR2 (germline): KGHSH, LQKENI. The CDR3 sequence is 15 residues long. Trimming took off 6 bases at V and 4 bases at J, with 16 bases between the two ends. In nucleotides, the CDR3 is TGTGCCAGCTCTCCTCCAGGGAGGAATTACAATGAGCAGTTCTTC. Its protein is CASSPPGRNYNEQFF.

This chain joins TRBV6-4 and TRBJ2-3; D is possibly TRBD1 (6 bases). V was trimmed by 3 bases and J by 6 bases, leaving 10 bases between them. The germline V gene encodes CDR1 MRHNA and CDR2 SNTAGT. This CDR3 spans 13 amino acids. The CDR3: CASSESRGDTQYF. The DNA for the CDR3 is TGTGCCAGCAGTGAGTCGAGGGGGGATACGCAGTATTTT.

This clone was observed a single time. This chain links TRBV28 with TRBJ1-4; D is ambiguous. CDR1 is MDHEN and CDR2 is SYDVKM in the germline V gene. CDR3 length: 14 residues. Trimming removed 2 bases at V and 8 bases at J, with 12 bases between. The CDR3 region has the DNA TGTGCCAGCAGTTTAGGGAGGGTGATCGAAAAACTGTTTTTT. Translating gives CASSLGRVIEKLFF. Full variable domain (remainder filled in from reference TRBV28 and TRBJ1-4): DVKVTQSSRYLVKRTGEKVFLECVQDMDHENMFWYRQDPGLGLRLIYFSYDVKMKEKGDIPEGYSVSREKKERFSLILESASTNQTSMYLCASSLGRVIEKLFFGSGTQLSVL.

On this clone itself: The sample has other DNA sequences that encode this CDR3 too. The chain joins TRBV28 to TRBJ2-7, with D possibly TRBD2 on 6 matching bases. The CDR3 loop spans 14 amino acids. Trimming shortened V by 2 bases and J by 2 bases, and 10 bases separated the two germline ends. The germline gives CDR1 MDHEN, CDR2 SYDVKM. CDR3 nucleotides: TGTGCCAGCAGTTTAGGGGACTGGCCCTACGAGCAGTACTTC. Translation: CASSLGDWPYEQYF.

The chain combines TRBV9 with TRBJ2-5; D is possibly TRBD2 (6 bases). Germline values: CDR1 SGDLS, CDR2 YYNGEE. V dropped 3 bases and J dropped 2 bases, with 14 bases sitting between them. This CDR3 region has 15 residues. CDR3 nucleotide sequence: TGTGCCAGCAGCGCCGGAGCGGGCTTTCAAGAGACCCAGTACTTC. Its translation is CASSAGAGFQETQYF.

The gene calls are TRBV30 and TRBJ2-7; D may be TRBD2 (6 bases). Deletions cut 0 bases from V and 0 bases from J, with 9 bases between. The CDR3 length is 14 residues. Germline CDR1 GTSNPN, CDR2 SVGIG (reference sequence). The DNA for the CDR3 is TGTGCCTGGAGTGTATCCGGGGGCTCCTACGAGCAGTACTTC. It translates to CAWSVSGGSYEQYF.

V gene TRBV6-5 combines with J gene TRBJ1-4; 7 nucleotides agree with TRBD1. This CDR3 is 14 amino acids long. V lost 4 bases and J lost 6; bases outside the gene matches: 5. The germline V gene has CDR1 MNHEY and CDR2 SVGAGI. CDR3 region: CASSSPGTDEKLFF. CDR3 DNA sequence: TGTGCCAGCAGTTCCCCCGGGACAGATGAAAAACTGTTTTTT.

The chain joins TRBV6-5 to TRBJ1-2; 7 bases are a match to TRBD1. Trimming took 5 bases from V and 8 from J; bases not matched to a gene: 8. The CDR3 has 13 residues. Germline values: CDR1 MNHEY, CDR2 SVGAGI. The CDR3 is CASSKLQGQGYTF. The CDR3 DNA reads TGTGCCAGCAGTAAACTACAGGGGCAAGGCTACACCTTC.

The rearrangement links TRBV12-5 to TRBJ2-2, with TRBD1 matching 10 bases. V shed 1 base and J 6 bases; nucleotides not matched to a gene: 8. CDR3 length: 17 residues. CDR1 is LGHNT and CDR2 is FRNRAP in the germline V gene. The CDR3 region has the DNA TGTGCTAGTGGTTTGGCCCGGACAGGGGGAATTCCCGGGGAGCTGTTTTTT. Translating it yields CASGLARTGGIPGELFF.

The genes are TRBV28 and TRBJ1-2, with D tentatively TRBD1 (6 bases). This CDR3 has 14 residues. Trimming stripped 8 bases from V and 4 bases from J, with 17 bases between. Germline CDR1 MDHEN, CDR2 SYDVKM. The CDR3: CASGGPGQGYGYTF. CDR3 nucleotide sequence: TGTGCCAGCGGGGGGCCGGGCCAGGGCTATGGCTACACCTTC.

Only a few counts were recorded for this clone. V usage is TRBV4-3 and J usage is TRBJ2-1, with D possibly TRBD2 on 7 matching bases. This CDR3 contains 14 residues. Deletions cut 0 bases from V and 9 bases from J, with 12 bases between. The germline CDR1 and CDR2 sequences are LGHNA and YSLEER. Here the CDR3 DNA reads TGCGCCAGCAGCCAAGACCTAGGGGGGGGTGAGCAGTTCTTC. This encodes CASSQDLGGGEQFF.

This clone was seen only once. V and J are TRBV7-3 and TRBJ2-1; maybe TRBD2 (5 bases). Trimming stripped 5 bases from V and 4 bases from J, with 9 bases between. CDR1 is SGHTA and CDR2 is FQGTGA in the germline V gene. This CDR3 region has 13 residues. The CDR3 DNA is TGTGCCAGCAGCCCCGGGATTTACAATGAGCAGTTCTTC. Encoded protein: CASSPGIYNEQFF.

CDR3 amino acids: CASSLGLMGMKTQYF. CDR3 sequence (DNA): TGTGCCAGCAGCTTGGGCTTAATGGGTATGAAGACCCAGTACTTC. The rearrangement joins TRBV5-6 to TRBJ2-5; D unclear. The germline gives CDR1 SGHDT, CDR2 YYEEEE. The CDR3 runs to 15 residues. Trimming removed 0 bases from V and 6 bases from J, with 15 bases in between. The variable domain in full, completed from reference TRBV5-6 and TRBJ2-5, reads DAGVTQSPTHLIKTRGQQVTLRCSPKSGHDTVSWYQQALGQGPQFIFQYYEEEERQRGNFPDRFSGHQFPNYSSELNVNALLLGDSALYLCASSLGLMGMKTQYFGPGTRLLVL.

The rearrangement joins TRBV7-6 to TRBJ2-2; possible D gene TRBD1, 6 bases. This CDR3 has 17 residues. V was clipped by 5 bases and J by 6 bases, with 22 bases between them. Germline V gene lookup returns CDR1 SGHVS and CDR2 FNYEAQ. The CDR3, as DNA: TGTGCCAGCAGCCAGCTTAAGAGGGCAGGGGAACCCGGGGAGCTGTTTTTT. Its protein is CASSQLKRAGEPGELFF.

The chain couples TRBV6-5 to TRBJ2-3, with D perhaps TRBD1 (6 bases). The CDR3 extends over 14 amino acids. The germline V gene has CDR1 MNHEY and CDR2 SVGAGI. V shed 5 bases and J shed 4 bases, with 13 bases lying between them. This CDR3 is CASSDRTDADTQYF. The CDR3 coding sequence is TGTGCCAGCAGTGACAGGACAGATGCAGATACGCAGTATTTT.

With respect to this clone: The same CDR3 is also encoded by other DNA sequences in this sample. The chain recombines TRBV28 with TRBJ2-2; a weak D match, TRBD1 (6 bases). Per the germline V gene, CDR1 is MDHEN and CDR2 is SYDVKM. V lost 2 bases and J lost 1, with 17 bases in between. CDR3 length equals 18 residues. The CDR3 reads CASSLTVQGFGNTGELFF. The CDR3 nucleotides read TGTGCCAGCAGTTTAACGGTTCAGGGGTTTGGGAACACCGGGGAGCTGTTTTTT. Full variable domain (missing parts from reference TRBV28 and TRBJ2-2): DVKVTQSSRYLVKRTGEKVFLECVQDMDHENMFWYRQDPGLGLRLIYFSYDVKMKEKGDIPEGYSVSREKKERFSLILESASTNQTSMYLCASSLTVQGFGNTGELFFGEGSRLTVL.

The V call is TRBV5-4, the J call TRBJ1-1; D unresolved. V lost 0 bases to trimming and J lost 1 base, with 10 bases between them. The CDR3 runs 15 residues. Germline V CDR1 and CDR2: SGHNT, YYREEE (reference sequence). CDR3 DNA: TGTGCCAGCAGCTTGGGTCCGTCGCAGAACACTGAAGCTTTCTTT. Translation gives CASSLGPSQNTEAFF.